Below, 14 T cell receptor beta chains from the same sample are listed, as sequenced in a study of Graves' ophthalmopathy and Graves' hyperthyroidism. The study amplified TCR beta CDR3 regions using RNA transcripts. RT-PCR in the first round used HTBI primers; a second-round multiplex PCR followed. TCRdb re-called the multiplex PCR reads through MiXCR, storing one row per CDR3 protein. This table has 680,000 or so distinct CDR3 sequences, roughly 20% appearing once. The material sequenced was peripheral blood. The receptors were gathered from a woman between 18 and 29 years old with stable Graves' hyperthyroidism. Some clones in this sample may be carry-over from other donors' samples.

The V gene is TRBV19, the J gene TRBJ2-7, with 14 bases that match TRBD2. This CDR3 has 14 residues. CDR1 LNHDA and CDR2 SQIVND come from the germline V gene (reference sequence). The V and J ends lost 9 bases and 6 bases, in that order; junction bases with no gene match: 7. CDR3 amino acids: CASAGTSGSGEQYF. CDR3 nucleotides: TGTGCCAGCGCAGGGACTAGCGGGAGTGGCGAGCAGTACTTC.

This chain joins TRBV12-3 or TRBV12-4 and TRBJ2-2, with D maybe TRBD2 (6 bases). V lost 7 bases, J lost 7 bases, and 10 bases lay in between. The CDR3 has 12 amino acids. This CDR3 reads CASILGLGELFF. CDR3 in DNA: TGTGCCAGCATCCTGGGACTCGGGGAGCTGTTTTTT.

This clonotype was picked up a small number of times. V gene TRBV11-2 combines with J gene TRBJ1-6; tentative D call: TRBD1 (5 bases). V was trimmed by 1 base and J by 8 bases, leaving 12 bases between them. CDR1 is SGHAT, CDR2 FQNNGV, per germline. This CDR3 contains 15 residues. The DNA for the CDR3 is TGTGCCAGCAGCTTAGTGGGACCCCGATATTCACCCCTCCACTTT. The encoded protein is CASSLVGPRYSPLHF.

This clonotype was seen repeatedly, ten times or more. The chain recombines TRBV27 with TRBJ2-7, with D unresolved. V was cut by 3 bases and J by 3 bases, with 9 bases left in between. Germline V gene lookup returns CDR1 MNHEY and CDR2 SMNVEV (reference sequence). This CDR3 contains 13 residues. The CDR3 DNA reads TGTGCCAGCAGTTTCCCCCCGTACTACGAGCAGTACTTC. This encodes CASSFPPYYEQYF.

This clonotype was observed at least ten times. V and J are TRBV5-1 and TRBJ2-5, with D possibly TRBD2 on 6 matching bases. In germline, CDR1 is SGHRS, CDR2 YFSETQ. The V end was cut by 3 bases, the J end by 6 bases, with 18 bases between. This CDR3 contains 15 residues. CDR3 sequence: CASSSGTSDLQTQYF. In DNA, the CDR3 is TGCGCCAGCAGCTCGGGGACTTCGGACCTACAGACCCAGTACTTC. Variable domain in full (rest from reference TRBV5-1 and TRBJ2-5): KAGVTQTPRYLIKTRGQQVTLSCSPISGHRSVSWYQQTPGQGLQFLFEYFSETQRNKGNFPGRFSGRQFSNSRSEMNVSTLELGDSALYLCASSSGTSDLQTQYFGPGTRLLVL.

The table lists this clonotype with many counts. This rearrangement joins TRBV12-3 or TRBV12-4 to TRBJ2-5; TRBD2 matches 11 bases. The junction had 9 bases not matched to a gene; V was cut back by 6 bases and J by 3 bases. The CDR3 is 16 residues long. The CDR3: CASSPHGTSGKETQYF. For the CDR3, the DNA is TGTGCCAGCAGCCCCCATGGGACTAGCGGAAAAGAGACCCAGTACTTC.

The chain uses TRBV12-3 or TRBV12-4 and TRBJ1-5; 7 positions agree with TRBD1. The length of the CDR3 is 14 residues. V was clipped by 7 bases and J by 6 bases; unmatched bases: 9. The CDR3 bases are TGTGCCAGCACCCAGGGGGGGGCAGGTCAGCCCCAGCATTTT. Translated: CASTQGGAGQPQHF.

CDR3: CASSQLPGQGYEQYF. CDR3 nucleotide sequence: TGCGCCAGCAGCCAACTTCCCGGACAGGGCTACGAGCAGTACTTC. This chain uses TRBV4-1 with TRBJ2-7, with 8 bases matching TRBD1. This CDR3 region has 15 residues. The J segment lost 3 bases and the V segment lost 2 bases, leaving 6 bases of the junction unmatched. Germline V gives CDR1 MGHRA, CDR2 YSYEKL.

This clonotype has at least ten counts. The V call is TRBV5-1, the J call TRBJ2-7; 10 bases align to TRBD1. The germline gives CDR1 SGHRS, CDR2 YFSETQ. Unmatched junction bases numbered 13, after V lost 6 bases and J lost 7 bases. This CDR3 contains 15 residues. The CDR3 sequence: CASTNRDRGSGEQYF. Here the CDR3 DNA reads TGCGCCAGCACCAACCGGGACAGGGGATCAGGAGAGCAGTACTTC.

This clonotype has more than one count but fewer than ten. The chain uses TRBV6-1 and TRBJ2-5; D perhaps matches TRBD2 (5 bases). The CDR3 sequence is 13 residues long. Between the trimmed V and J ends, which lost 6 bases and 5 bases, there was a span of 13 bases. Per germline, CDR1 MNHNS and CDR2 SASEGT. Here the CDR3 DNA reads TGTGCCAGCAGGTTTGGAGGATGGGAGACCCAGTACTTC. This sequence encodes CASRFGGWETQYF.

This clonotype was recorded at least ten times. The V and J genes are TRBV12-3 or TRBV12-4 and TRBJ1-2; the D is unclear. Trimming left V 1 base short and J 2 bases short, with 8 bases between. The CDR3 extends over 14 amino acids. In nucleotides, the CDR3 is TGTGCCAGCAGTTTAGTCCTGGGCAACTATGGCTACACCTTC. This translates into CASSLVLGNYGYTF.

This clonotype was counted a few times. The chain combines TRBV10-3 with TRBJ2-5; a weak D match, TRBD2 (5 bases). CDR3 size: 12 residues. In germline, CDR1 is ENHRY, CDR2 SYGVKD. The V end was cut by 11 bases, the J end by 0 bases, with 10 bases between. In DNA, the CDR3 is TGTGCCGCCACGGGAAACCAAGAGACCCAGTACTTC. Encoded protein: CAATGNQETQYF.

This clonotype was recorded many times. The chain carries TRBV27 and TRBJ1-2; TRBD1 matches 12 bases. Germline trimming cut 4 bases from V and 8 bases from J; bases unmatched to any gene: 8. The CDR3 is made up of 15 amino acids. The germline CDR1 and CDR2 sequences are MNHEY and SMNVEV (reference sequence). The CDR3 protein is CASSSYRDRGRGYTF. In DNA, the CDR3 is TGTGCCAGCAGTTCATACCGGGACAGGGGGCGAGGCTACACCTTC.

Ten or more counts support this clonotype. The chain carries TRBV20-1 and TRBJ2-7; TRBD1 is a possible D gene (7 bases). The germline V gene has CDR1 DFQATT and CDR2 SNEGSKA (reference sequence). The CDR3 loop spans 17 amino acids. V lost 0 bases, J lost 5 bases, and 23 bases lay in between. CDR3 nucleotide sequence: TGCAGTGCTAGAGATCTTCGGTCTCGGCAGGGGGAGGACGAGCAGTACTTC. Translating it yields CSARDLRSRQGEDEQYF.